The 21 T cell receptor beta chains given below trace back to one sample, sequenced in a study of Graves' ophthalmopathy and Graves' hyperthyroidism (dated by TCRdb to the late 2010s). Data came from an Illumina HiSeq 2000. TCR beta CDR3 regions were amplified from RNA transcripts for repertoire sequencing. A first-round RT-PCR used HTBI primers with the Qiagen OneStep RT-PCR kit, followed by a second-round multiplex PCR, size selection and purification. TCRdb reprocessed the public reads (quality trimming at Q25 with fastp, clone calling with MiXCR) and kept in-frame beta chains. Entries that share a CDR3 protein sequence are merged under the most common genes and DNA. The sample table holds a few hundred thousand distinct CDR3 sequences, of which about 17% were seen once. The ten largest clones add up to 2% to 3% of the sample. The sequencing input was peripheral blood. These receptors came from an adult woman with stable Graves' hyperthyroidism.

This clonotype came up a few times. The J gene is TRBJ2-2, the V gene TRBV25-1, with D perhaps being TRBD1 or TRBD2 (5 bases each). V was trimmed by 6 bases and J by 2 bases, leaving 31 bases between them. CDR1 is MGHDK, CDR2 SYGVNS, per germline. CDR3 size: 21 residues. The chain's CDR3 is CASRGGRRRTKRDGNTGELFF. CDR3 DNA sequence: TGTGCCAGCAGGGGTGGTAGGCGGCGAACAAAGAGGGACGGTAACACCGGGGAGCTGTTTTTT.

This clonotype was seen many times. V usage is TRBV20-1 and J usage is TRBJ2-7, with 8 bases identical to TRBD1. CDR1 and CDR2 (germline): DFQATT, SNEGSKA (reference sequence). V lost 3 bases to trimming and J lost 3 bases; unmatched junction nucleotides: 7. The CDR3 has 14 residues. CDR3 amino acids: CSARRTGNRYEQYF. Written as DNA, the CDR3 is TGCAGTGCTAGGAGGACAGGGAATCGCTACGAGCAGTACTTC.

The chain combines TRBV7-3 with TRBJ2-3; D gene uncertain. This CDR3 region has 13 residues. Germline V gene lookup returns CDR1 SGHTA and CDR2 FQGTGA. The ends were cut back, 1 base at V and 1 base at J, with 3 bases in the middle. The CDR3 is CASSLMGTDTQYF. The CDR3 bases are TGTGCCAGCAGCTTAATGGGCACAGATACGCAGTATTTT.

This clonotype has at least ten counts. J is TRBJ1-1 and V is TRBV6-5, with a tentative D call TRBD1 (6 bases). V dropped 6 bases and J dropped 7 bases, with 18 bases sitting between them. The germline gives CDR1 MNHEY, CDR2 SVGAGI. The CDR3 totals 14 residues. CDR3 DNA: TGTGCCAGCAGCAACGCCGGGACACTCGATGAAGCTTTCTTT. Protein sequence: CASSNAGTLDEAFF.

This clonotype was counted at least ten times. The chain carries TRBV6-2 or TRBV6-3 and TRBJ2-7; TRBD2 aligns across 10 bases. Looked up from germline, CDR1 is MNHEY and CDR2 is SVGEGT. Unmatched junction bases numbered 9, after V lost 0 bases and J lost 1 base. The CDR3 is 18 residues long. The CDR3 coding sequence is TGTGCCAGCAGTTACTCTCCTAGCGGGAGAGGGCGGTCCTACGAGCAGTACTTC. It translates to CASSYSPSGRGRSYEQYF.

J is TRBJ1-2 and V is TRBV20-1, with TRBD1 matching over 7 bases. This CDR3 has 15 residues. The J segment lost 1 base and the V segment lost 3 bases, leaving 8 bases of the junction unmatched. Germline V gene lookup returns CDR1 DFQATT and CDR2 SNEGSKA (reference sequence). As DNA, the CDR3 is TGCAGTGCTAGGGCTGCAGGGGGAAGTAACTATGGCTACACCTTC. Translated, it gives CSARAAGGSNYGYTF.

The sample holds many counts of this clonotype. J is TRBJ2-4 and V is TRBV6-2 or TRBV6-3; 10 nucleotides match TRBD2. V dropped 5 bases and J dropped 16; count of bases not matched to a gene: 17. CDR1 and CDR2 (germline): MNHEY, SVGEGT. The CDR3 loop spans 15 amino acids. In nucleotides, the CDR3 is TGTGCCAGCAGTACCCATACTGGTGGGGGACTAGCGTGTTACTTC. Its protein product is CASSTHTGGGLACYF.

This clonotype was seen repeatedly, ten times or more. This chain links TRBV18 with TRBJ1-5; no firm D call. The CDR3 covers 15 residues. V gave up 3 bases and J gave up 2 bases, with 11 bases separating them. Germline CDR1 KGHSH, CDR2 LQKENI. CDR3 amino acids: CASSPSGQRNQPQHF. In DNA, the CDR3 is TGTGCCAGCTCACCGAGCGGGCAACGCAATCAGCCCCAGCATTTT.

This clonotype was found many times. The J gene is TRBJ2-2, the V gene TRBV5-1, with 10 bases lining up with TRBD2. The CDR3 totals 17 residues. Trimming at V came to 0 bases and at J to 3 bases, leaving 5 bases not matched to a gene. Germline CDR1 SGHRS, CDR2 YFSETQ. The CDR3 here is CASSLAPSGSDTGELFF. CDR3 DNA sequence: TGCGCCAGCAGCTTGGCCCCTAGCGGGAGTGACACCGGGGAGCTGTTTTTT.

This clonotype came up many times. The V call is TRBV18, the J call TRBJ1-1; possible D gene TRBD1, 5 bases. Trimming took 5 bases from V and 6 from J, leaving 10 bases between them. The germline V gene has CDR1 KGHSH and CDR2 LQKENI. This CDR3 spans 12 amino acids. CDR3 amino acids: CASSSTEPEAFF. CDR3 coding DNA: TGTGCCAGCTCATCGACAGAGCCTGAAGCTTTCTTT.

This clonotype has a handful of counts. A read error may explain this, as a much larger clone is one base away. CDR3 region: CASYGTSNTGELFF. CDR3 nucleotide sequence: TGCGCCAGCTACGGGACGTCGAACACCGGGGAGCTGTTTTTT. The chain carries TRBV5-1 and TRBJ2-2; D is possibly TRBD1 or TRBD2 (5 bases each). Trimming shortened V by 7 bases and J by 0 bases, and 10 bases separated the two germline ends. Looked up from germline, CDR1 is SGHRS and CDR2 is YFSETQ. The CDR3 has 14 amino acids.

There are many counts of this clonotype. The V and J genes are TRBV12-3 or TRBV12-4 and TRBJ1-1; TRBD1 agrees at 8 bases. Trimming took 4 bases from V and 1 from J; bases not matched to a gene: 8. The CDR3 consists of 16 residues. CDR3 DNA sequence: TGTGCCAGCAGTTCCGGACAGGGCACTCCGAACACTGAAGCTTTCTTT. It codes for CASSSGQGTPNTEAFF.

This clonotype was observed many times. The chain has TRBV12-3 or TRBV12-4 and TRBJ1-2; the D gene is possibly TRBD1 (5 bases). Trimming pared 6 bases from V and 7 bases from J, leaving 18 bases between. This CDR3 has 14 residues. CDR3 in DNA: TGTGCCAGCAGGCCGGACACCCCGGGCTTTGGCTACACCTTC. This sequence encodes CASRPDTPGFGYTF.

The chain uses TRBV6-1 and TRBJ1-1, with TRBD1 identical over 7 bases. Trimming cost V 6 bases and J 11 bases; bases outside gene matches: 15. Germline V gene data show CDR1 as MNHNS and CDR2 as SASEGT. The CDR3 is 14 amino acids. This CDR3 is CASRRYTGEFSAFF. CDR3 nucleotides: TGTGCCAGCAGGCGGTATACAGGGGAGTTCTCGGCTTTCTTT.

Remarks on this clonotype: This sequence may be a read error, since a much larger clone differs from it by one base. The V and J genes are TRBV2 and TRBJ2-7; 9 positions match TRBD1. CDR1 is SNHLY and CDR2 is FYNNEI in the germline V gene. The CDR3 runs to 14 residues. Losses at the gene ends were 10 bases for V and 9 bases for J; bases not matched to a gene: 16. The CDR3 DNA follows: TGTGCCATCAGAAGACAGGGGGGAAGGATAGGGCAGTACTTC. As protein: CAIRRQGGRIGQYF. Drawing the rest from reference TRBV2 and TRBJ2-7, the complete variable domain is EPEVTQTPSHQVTQMGQEVILRCVPISNHLYFYWYRQILGQKVEFLVSFYNNEISEKSEIFDDQFSVERPDGSNFTLKIRSTKLEDSAMYFCAIRRQGGRIGQYFGPGTRLTVT.

This clonotype was seen many times. This chain uses TRBV14 with TRBJ2-5; no reliable D call. This CDR3 region has 14 residues. The ends were cut back, 2 bases at V and 7 bases at J, with 14 bases in the middle. Germline-derived CDR1 and CDR2 are SGHDN and FVKESK. Written as DNA, the CDR3 is TGTGCCAGCAGCCAACCCCGGGTTCGGTGGACCCAGTACTTC. This codes for CASSQPRVRWTQYF.

Points on this clonotype: This may come from a read error, since a much larger clone is one base off. The rearrangement uses TRBV11-1 and TRBJ1-6; a possible D gene is TRBD1 (6 bases). The CDR3 covers 14 residues. Germline lookup yields CDR1 SGHAT and CDR2 FQDESV (reference sequence). CDR3 sequence reads: CASSKDSVNSHLHF. The CDR3 DNA reads TGTGCCAGCAGCAAGGACAGCGTAAATTCACACCTCCACTTT. Full variable domain (remainder filled in from reference TRBV11-1 and TRBJ1-6): EAEVAQSPRYKITEKSQAVAFWCDPISGHATLYWYRQILGQGPELLVQFQDESVVDDSQLPKDRFSAERLKGVDSTLKIQPAELGDSAMYLCASSKDSVNSHLHFGNGTRLTVT.

This clonotype was detected many times. This chain joins TRBV15 and TRBJ1-3; D is uncertain. The CDR3 runs 16 residues. Trimming cost V 5 bases and J 0 bases, with 14 bases left between them. Germline V CDR1 and CDR2: LNHNV, YYDKDF (reference sequence). The CDR3, as DNA: TGTGCCACCAGCCCAAGGGTAGGCGACTCTGGAAACACCATATATTTT. As protein: CATSPRVGDSGNTIYF.

This chain links TRBV27 with TRBJ2-7, with unresolved D. Trimming took off 6 bases at V and 6 bases at J, with 15 bases between the two ends. This CDR3 is 13 amino acids long. Germline V gene sequence: CDR1 MNHEY, CDR2 SMNVEV (reference sequence). The CDR3 loop reads CASSRRFESEQYF. For the CDR3, the DNA is TGTGCCAGCAGCCGACGGTTTGAGTCCGAGCAGTACTTC.

This clonotype was recorded at least ten times. The rearrangement links TRBV12-3 or TRBV12-4 to TRBJ2-5; D remains unclear. V was cut by 6 bases and J by 5 bases, with 13 bases left in between. The CDR3 sequence is 13 residues long. The CDR3 is CASSLAARETQYF. CDR3 DNA: TGTGCCAGCAGCCTGGCCGCGCGGGAGACCCAGTACTTC.

This clonotype was counted many times. The rearrangement links TRBV27 to TRBJ2-7; 7 positions agree with TRBD1. CDR1 MNHEY and CDR2 SMNVEV come from the germline V gene (reference sequence). Unmatched junction bases numbered 2, after V lost 5 bases and J lost 1 base. The CDR3 sequence is 13 residues long. This CDR3 reads CASSLQGSYEQYF. In DNA form, the CDR3 reads TGTGCCAGCAGTCTACAGGGGTCCTACGAGCAGTACTTC.